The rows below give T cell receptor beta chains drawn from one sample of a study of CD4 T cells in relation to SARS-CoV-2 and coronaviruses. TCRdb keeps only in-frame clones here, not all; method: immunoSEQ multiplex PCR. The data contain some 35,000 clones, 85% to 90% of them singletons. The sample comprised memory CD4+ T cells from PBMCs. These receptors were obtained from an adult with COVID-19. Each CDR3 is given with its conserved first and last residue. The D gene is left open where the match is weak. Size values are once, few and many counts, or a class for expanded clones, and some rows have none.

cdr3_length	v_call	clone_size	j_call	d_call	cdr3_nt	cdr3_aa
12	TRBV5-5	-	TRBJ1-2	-	TGTGCCAGCAGCTTGGGCAAATATGGCTACACCTTC	CASSLGKYGYTF
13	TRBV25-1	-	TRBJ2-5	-	TGTGCCAGCAGTTTACAGGTTGGGCAGACCCAGTACTTC	CASSLQVGQTQYF
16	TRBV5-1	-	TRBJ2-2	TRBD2	TGCGCCAGCAGCCCCCGGACTAGCCGAGGCACCGGGGAGCTGTTTTTT	CASSPRTSRGTGELFF
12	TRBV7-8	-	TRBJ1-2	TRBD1	TGTGCCAGCAGCTCGGACAGGCTCAGCTACACCTTC	CASSSDRLSYTF
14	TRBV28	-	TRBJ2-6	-	TGTGCCAGCAGGGGGGGAGGTGGGGCCAACGTCCTGACTTTC	CASRGGGGANVLTF
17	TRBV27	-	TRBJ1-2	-	TGTGCCAGCAGTTTATACGGATCTGAGACCCGATATAATGGCTACACCTTC	CASSLYGSETRYNGYTF
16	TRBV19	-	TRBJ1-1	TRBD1	TGTGCCAGTAGTCCTAAATTGACAGGGGGGAACACTGAAGCTTTCTTT	CASSPKLTGGNTEAFF
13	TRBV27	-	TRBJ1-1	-	TGTGCCAGCAGTCCCTCGGGGAACACTGAAGCTTTCTTT	CASSPSGNTEAFF
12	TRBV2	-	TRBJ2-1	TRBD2	TGTGCCGCGCACCGGGGGGGCGCAGAGCAGTTCTTC	CAAHRGGAEQFF
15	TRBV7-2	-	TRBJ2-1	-	TGTGCCAGCAGCCCCCAGGGGAGCGATTTCCATGAGCAGTTCTTC	CASSPQGSDFHEQFF
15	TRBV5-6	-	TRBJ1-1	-	TGTGCCAGCAGCTTGGCGCTGGTTATGAACACTGAAGCTTTCTTT	CASSLALVMNTEAFF
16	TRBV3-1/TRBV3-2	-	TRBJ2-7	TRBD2	TGTGCCAGCAGCCAAGTAATTTTTCGGGGGGGCTACGAGCAGTACTTC	CASSQVIFRGGYEQYF
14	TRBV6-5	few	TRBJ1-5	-	TGTGCCAGCGGCGACAGATATAGCAATCAGCCCCAGCATTTT	CASGDRYSNQPQHF
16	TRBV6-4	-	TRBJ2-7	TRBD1	TGTGCCAGCAGTGATTTGGGACAGGGGATTTTCTACGAGCAGTACTTC	CASSDLGQGIFYEQYF